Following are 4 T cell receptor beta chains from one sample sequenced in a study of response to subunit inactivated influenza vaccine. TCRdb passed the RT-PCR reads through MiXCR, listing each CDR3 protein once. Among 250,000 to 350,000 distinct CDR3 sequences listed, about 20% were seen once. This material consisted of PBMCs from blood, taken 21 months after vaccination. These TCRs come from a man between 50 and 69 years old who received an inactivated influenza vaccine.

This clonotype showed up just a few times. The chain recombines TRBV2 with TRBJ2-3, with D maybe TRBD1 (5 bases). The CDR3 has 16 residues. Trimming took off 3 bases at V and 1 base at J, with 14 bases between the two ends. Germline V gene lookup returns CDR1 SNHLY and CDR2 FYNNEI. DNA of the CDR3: TGTGCCAGCAGTGATTTGGGCAGGGCCCGCACAGATACGCAGTATTTT. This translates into CASSDLGRARTDTQYF.

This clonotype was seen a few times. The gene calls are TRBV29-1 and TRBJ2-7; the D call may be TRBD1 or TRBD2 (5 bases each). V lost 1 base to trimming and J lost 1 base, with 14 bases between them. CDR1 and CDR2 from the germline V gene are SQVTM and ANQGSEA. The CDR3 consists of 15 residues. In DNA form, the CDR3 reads TGCAGCGTTGAAGCGAGGGGCAAATTGTCCTACGAGCAGTACTTC. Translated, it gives CSVEARGKLSYEQYF.

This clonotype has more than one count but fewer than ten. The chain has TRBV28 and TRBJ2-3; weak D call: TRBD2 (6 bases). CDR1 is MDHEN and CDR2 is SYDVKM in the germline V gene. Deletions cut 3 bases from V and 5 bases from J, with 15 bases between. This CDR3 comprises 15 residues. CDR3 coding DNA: TGTGCCAGCAGTTTGGCAGGGAGGTCGGTAGATACGCAGTATTTT. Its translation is CASSLAGRSVDTQYF.

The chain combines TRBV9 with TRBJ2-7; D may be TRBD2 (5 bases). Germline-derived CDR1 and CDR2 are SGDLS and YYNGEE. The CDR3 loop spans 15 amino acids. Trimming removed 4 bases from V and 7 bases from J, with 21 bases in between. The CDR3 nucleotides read TGTGCCAGCAGCCCCCGGACTGGAAACCTGGGGGAGCAGTACTTC. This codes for CASSPRTGNLGEQYF.